One sample yielded the 9 T cell receptor beta chains listed below, sequenced in a study of Ad26.COV2.S vaccination and SARS-CoV-2 variants. The data were produced by immunoSEQ multiplex PCR, yet TCRdb's version contains in-frame clones alone and is incomplete. The table lists over 450,000 clones, about nine tenths of them singletons, with 1.7% in the top ten. This sample's treatment: about 20 received Ad26.COV2.S at low or high dose, single or two shots; roughly 5 received placebo; per-sample allocation not given. It was on day 63 after the first vaccine or placebo injection that samples were taken. This specimen consisted of peripheral blood, obtained in a trial of Ad26.COV2.S vaccine versus placebo. These receptors all stem from a person aged 18-65 years who received the Ad26.COV2.S COVID-19 vaccine or a placebo.

The chain couples TRBV2 to TRBJ2-7; D possibly corresponds to TRBD1 (5 bases). CDR1 and CDR2 (germline): SNHLY, FYNNEI. Trimming removed 6 bases at V and 2 bases at J, with 5 bases between. The CDR3 extends over 11 amino acids. The CDR3 region is CASRDTYEQYF. As DNA, the CDR3 is TGTGCCAGCAGGGACACCTACGAGCAGTACTTC.

V and J are TRBV19 and TRBJ1-5; perhaps TRBD1 as D (5 bases). Trimming took off 4 bases at V and 3 bases at J, with 10 bases between the two ends. This CDR3 is built from 14 residues. Germline CDR1 and CDR2: LNHDA and SQIVND (reference sequence). The CDR3 loop is CASSKDRINQPQHF. CDR3 in DNA: TGTGCCAGTAGTAAAGACAGAATCAATCAGCCCCAGCATTTT.

The V gene is TRBV27, the J gene TRBJ1-1; no firm D call. The CDR3 loop spans 13 amino acids. The V end lost 5 bases, the J end lost 3 bases, and 10 bases lay between the germline ends. In germline, CDR1 is MNHEY, CDR2 SMNVEV (reference sequence). The CDR3 DNA follows: TGTGCCAGCAGTGAGGAGGGCTACACTGAAGCTTTCTTT. Translated: CASSEEGYTEAFF.

V is TRBV5-1 and J is TRBJ2-7, with TRBD2 matching over 11 bases. V lost 4 bases, J lost 4 bases, and 7 bases stayed unmatched. The germline gives CDR1 SGHRS, CDR2 YFSETQ. The CDR3 is 15 amino acids. This CDR3 is CASSERRTSGYEQYF. The CDR3 nucleotides read TGCGCCAGCAGCGAGCGAAGGACTAGCGGGTACGAGCAGTACTTC.

V usage is TRBV5-4 and J usage is TRBJ2-7; possibly TRBD1 for D (5 bases). CDR3 size: 13 residues. V was cut by 1 base and J by 1 base, with 6 bases left in between. Germline CDR1 reads SGHNT; CDR2 reads YYREEE (reference sequence). The CDR3: CASSLTGSYEQYF. The CDR3 DNA reads TGTGCCAGCAGCTTGACAGGTTCCTACGAGCAGTACTTC. Using reference TRBV5-4 and TRBJ2-7 for the parts outside the CDR3, the full variable domain is ETGVTQSPTHLIKTRGQQVTLRCSSQSGHNTVSWYQQALGQGPQFIFQYYREEENGRGNFPPRFSGLQFPNYSSELNVNALELDDSALYLCASSLTGSYEQYFGPGTRLTVT.

The chain has TRBV6-2 or TRBV6-3 and TRBJ2-3; 8 bases fit TRBD2. CDR1 is MNHEY, CDR2 SVGEGT, per germline. After removal of 5 bases from V and 0 bases from J, the junction contained 7 bases not matched to a gene. The CDR3 has 16 residues. The CDR3 DNA is TGTGCCAGCAGTCAACGGGAGGGCCGGAGCACAGATACGCAGTATTTT. It is translated as CASSQREGRSTDTQYF.

This rearrangement joins TRBV7-2 to TRBJ2-5; TRBD1 might be the D (5 bases). Between the trimmed V and J ends, which lost 3 bases and 4 bases, there was a span of 12 bases. The CDR3 covers 14 residues. Germline V CDR1 and CDR2: SGHTA, FQGNSA. The DNA for the CDR3 is TGTGCCAGCAGCTTTGTGCAGGGTGTAGAGACCCAGTACTTC. It encodes CASSFVQGVETQYF.

The rearrangement uses TRBV11-2 and TRBJ1-1; D not certain. Germline lookup yields CDR1 SGHAT and CDR2 FQNNGV. With 5 bases removed from V and 1 base from J, the gap between germline ends came to 8 bases. The CDR3 extends over 13 amino acids. CDR3 protein: CASSTSSNTEAFF. CDR3 nucleotide sequence: TGTGCCAGCAGCACTAGCTCGAACACTGAAGCTTTCTTT.

The chain couples TRBV29-1 to TRBJ1-2; 7 nucleotides agree with TRBD1. The CDR3 covers 11 residues. Germline trimming cut 7 bases from V and 6 bases from J; bases unmatched to any gene: 5. Germline values: CDR1 SQVTM, CDR2 ANQGSEA. The CDR3 protein is CSARDRNGYTF. The CDR3 region has the DNA TGCAGCGCCCGGGACAGAAATGGCTACACCTTC.